This T cell receptor beta chain was profiled in a study of CD8+ T cells in alopecia areata. The authors extracted RNA and reverse transcribed it into cDNA as the sequencing template. Measured with immunoSEQ multiplex PCR; TCRdb has only the in-frame clones, and not every one. Of hundreds of thousands of clones in the sample, 67% were seen once. There are 19 residues in the CDR3. Germline V gives CDR1 MGHRA, CDR2 YSYEKL. Trimming stripped 0 bases from V and 0 bases from J, with 18 bases between. The sequenced sample was CD4+ T cells sorted from blood, obtained at week 0. The chain uses TRBV4-1 and TRBJ1-5, with D perhaps matching TRBD1 (5 bases). This receptor was identified in a human donor with alopecia areata. The CDR3 coding sequence is TGCGCCAGCAGCCAAGATAGGGACGCAGCCGGCTATAGCAATCAGCCCCAGCATTTT. This translates into CASSQDRDAAGYSNQPQHF.